This T cell receptor beta chain was documented in a study of a mutant IDH1 vaccine in newly diagnosed glioma (dated by TCRdb to the early 2020s). Regarding the study in general: In the chemotherapy-containing groups, vaccination started alongside temozolomide cycles, whereas in patients who had radiotherapy alone it started 4-6 weeks after radiotherapy. Of the 30 to 35 patients who were treated, about 62% were male and about 40% were female, and the mean age was approximately 40 years. Prior to enrollment, patients had been given standard therapy consisting of radiotherapy alone, temozolomide alone, or radiochemotherapy with temozolomide, with the combination given to most patients. The week-35 safety follow-up was designated visit V12, and the week-47 end of study was designated visit V13. Peripheral blood samples were drawn at six visits, namely V03 (baseline), V05, V07, V10, V12 and V13. Longitudinal TCRB deep sequencing was done for 25 treated patients, wherever samples were available for exploratory analyses.

Beyond this particular receptor, the publication reports: The authors noted that analyses of patient blood samples could not be reproduced because of sample limitations. PBMC samples for TCRB deep sequencing were selected based on availability. Vaccine-induced immune responses across multiple MHC alleles were detected in about 93% of patients. Pseudoprogression appeared unrelated to alterations in the top peripheral T cell clonotypes detected by TCRB sequencing.

According to the study, the label for this sample's time point signals: week 47, end of study. Each vaccine dose, consisting of 300 ug of a 20-mer mutant IDH1 peptide in Montanide, was administered subcutaneously with topical imiquimod. Patients were given eight vaccinations, in weeks 1, 3, 5, 7, 11, 15, 19 and 23, which matched visits V03 through V10. The donors had newly diagnosed IDH1-mutant astrocytomas of WHO grade 3 or 4 that showed loss of nuclear ATRX. The samples were drawn from NOA16, a multicentre, single-arm, open-label phase I trial in Germany that tested a mutant IDH1 peptide vaccine in humans for the first time. Genomic DNA for TCRB sequencing was isolated from EDTA blood with the DNeasy Blood and Tissue Kit. V loses 0 bases of germline sequence and J loses 5 bases, and the interval between the two ends is 10 bases. The germline V gene (reference sequence) specifies GTSNPN as CDR1 and SVGIG as CDR2. Including the terminal cysteine and phenylalanine, the CDR3 comprises 13 residues. The kept DNA is CDR3 alone, 39 bases in frame from the first base.

As to this clone: Which antigen it targets is not known. Base qualities were left out, and no much larger clone turns up one base away.

Libraries were constructed by the immunoSEQ multiplex PCR assay. The hsTCRB Kit was used according to the manufacturer's protocol to amplify rearranged TCR beta chain sequences. TCRB libraries were sequenced on an Illumina MiSeq. As for the authors' bioinformatics: Demultiplexing, trimming and gene mapping were performed with the kit vendor's proprietary platform. TCRdb carries this immuneACCESS record with in-frame sequences only. Its versions omit some clonotypes, under half of them owing to an unresolved V gene in the studies checked, with the rest unexplained. V, J and clone size reflect that table, while D and trimming were determined from the DNA. For this sample the table gives some 38,000 clones, of which about 81% were detected only once. Roughly 10% of the sample is in the top ten clones.

This receptor was taken from a middle-aged man with glioma. The specimen comprised PBMCs, sampled from a glioma patient whose treatment included an IDH1 peptide vaccine. Recombination joined TRBV30 with TRBJ1-1, with the D gene uncertain. The nucleotides read TGTGCCTGGAGTGTACAGTCTGGGACTGAAGCTTTCTTT. Translated, it gives CAWSVQSGTEAFF.